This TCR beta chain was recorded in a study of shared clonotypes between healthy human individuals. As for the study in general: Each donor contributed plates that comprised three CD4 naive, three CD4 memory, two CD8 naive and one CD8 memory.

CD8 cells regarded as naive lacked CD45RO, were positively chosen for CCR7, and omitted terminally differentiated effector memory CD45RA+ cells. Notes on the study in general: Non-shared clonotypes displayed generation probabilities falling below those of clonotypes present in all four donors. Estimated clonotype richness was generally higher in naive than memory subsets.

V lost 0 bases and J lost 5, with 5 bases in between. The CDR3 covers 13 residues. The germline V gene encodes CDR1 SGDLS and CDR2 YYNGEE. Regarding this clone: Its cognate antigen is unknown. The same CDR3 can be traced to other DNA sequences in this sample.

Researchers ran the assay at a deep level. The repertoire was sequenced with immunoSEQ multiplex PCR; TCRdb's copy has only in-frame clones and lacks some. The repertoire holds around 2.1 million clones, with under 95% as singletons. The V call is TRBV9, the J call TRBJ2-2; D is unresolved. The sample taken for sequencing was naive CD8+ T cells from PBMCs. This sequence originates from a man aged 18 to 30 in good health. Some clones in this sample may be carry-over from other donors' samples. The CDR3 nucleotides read TGTGCCAGCAGCGTAGTGCGTACCGGGGAGCTGTTTTTT. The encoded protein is CASSVVRTGELFF.